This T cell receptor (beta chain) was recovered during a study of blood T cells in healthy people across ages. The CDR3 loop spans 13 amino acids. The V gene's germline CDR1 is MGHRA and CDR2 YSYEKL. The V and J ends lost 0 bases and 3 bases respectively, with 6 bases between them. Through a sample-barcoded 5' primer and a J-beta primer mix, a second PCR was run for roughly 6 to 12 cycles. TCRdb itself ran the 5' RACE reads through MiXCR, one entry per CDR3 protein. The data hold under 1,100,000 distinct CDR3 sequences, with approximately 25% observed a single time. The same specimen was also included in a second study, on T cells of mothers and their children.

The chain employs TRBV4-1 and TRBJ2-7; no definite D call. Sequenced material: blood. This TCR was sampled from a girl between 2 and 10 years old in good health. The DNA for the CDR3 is TGCGCCAGCAGCCAAGATCTTCGCTACGAGCAGTACTTC. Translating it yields CASSQDLRYEQYF.